These T cell receptor beta chains were read from a single sample in a study of shared clonotypes between healthy human individuals. The assay was immunoSEQ multiplex PCR, and TCRdb's table has in-frame clones only and misses some. The sample contains some 2,000,000 clones, 95% of which appear only once. Sequencing input: naive CD4+ T cells sorted from blood. These receptors originate from a man younger than 35 in good health. CDR3s include the opening cysteine and the closing phenylalanine or tryptophan. D genes are given only for firm matches. The size field is filled for only some rows; it gives once, few, many or a size class.

V gene,clone size,J gene,D gene,CDR3 DNA,CDR3 protein
TRBV5-1,NA,TRBJ1-3,TRBD1,TGCGCCAGCAGCCGTAGCCCGGGACAGGCTGCTGGAAACACCATATATTTT,CASSRSPGQAAGNTIYF
TRBV6-1,NA,TRBJ2-7,NA,TGTGCCAGCAGTGTGATGCGGGGATTCCTCGAGCAGTACTTC,CASSVMRGFLEQYF
TRBV29-1,once,TRBJ1-4,NA,TGCAGCGTTTCCGCGGGACGGGGAGAAGAAAAACTGTTTTTT,CSVSAGRGEEKLFF
TRBV6-5,NA,TRBJ1-1,NA,TGTGCCAGCAGTGCAGGGTGGAACACTGAAGCTTTCTTT,CASSAGWNTEAFF
TRBV18,NA,TRBJ1-2,NA,TGTGCCAGCTCACGGGGGAACTATGGCTACACCTTC,CASSRGNYGYTF
TRBV5-6,NA,TRBJ1-3,TRBD1,TGTGCCAGCAGCACCCGGACAGGGGGAAACACCATATATTTT,CASSTRTGGNTIYF
TRBV5-4,once,TRBJ2-7,NA,TGTGCCAGCAGCCTGGGAGGTGGAGGGGGCTACGAGCAGTACTTC,CASSLGGGGGYEQYF
TRBV28,NA,TRBJ1-1,TRBD1,TGTGCCAGCAGTTTAAGTAGTACAGGGGTTGCGAACACTGAAGCTTTCTTT,CASSLSSTGVANTEAFF
TRBV18,NA,TRBJ2-2,NA,TGTGCCAGCTCACCAGGTCGGTCTAGCGCCGGGGAGCTGTTTTTT,CASSPGRSSAGELFF
TRBV11-2,NA,TRBJ2-7,TRBD2,TGTGCCAGCAGCTTCATTGCTAGCGGGGTTCCGGCCTACGAGCAGTACTTC,CASSFIASGVPAYEQYF
TRBV11-2,NA,TRBJ2-1,NA,TGTGCCAGCAGCCTCCGGGGTGCAGGAACTGTTTTCAATGAGCAGTTCTTC,CASSLRGAGTVFNEQFF
TRBV6-6,NA,TRBJ2-7,NA,TGTGCCAGCAGTGGAGGGACAGTGAGTACTTACGAGCAGTACTTC,CASSGGTVSTYEQYF
TRBV29-1,NA,TRBJ2-1,NA,TGCAGCGTTGAACATCGTCTCCAAACTTCCTACAATGAGCAGTTCTTC,CSVEHRLQTSYNEQFF
TRBV6-6,NA,TRBJ2-3,TRBD1,TGTGCCAGCCGACAGGGCGCAGATACGCAGTATTTT,CASRQGADTQYF
TRBV7-3,NA,TRBJ2-3,NA,TGTGCCAGCAGCTTAATGGCGGGGCGCAGCACAGATACGCAGTATTTT,CASSLMAGRSTDTQYF
TRBV30,NA,TRBJ2-7,NA,TGTGCCTGGAACGCGGGCAGCTCCTACGAGCAGTACTTC,CAWNAGSSYEQYF
TRBV7-7,NA,TRBJ2-1,TRBD2,TGTGCTAGCAGCTCCGGGACTAGCGGAAACAATGAGCAGTTCTTC,CASSSGTSGNNEQFF
TRBV7-9,NA,TRBJ2-5,NA,TGTGCCAGCAGCTGGGCCGTCCAAGAGACCCAGTACTTC,CASSWAVQETQYF
TRBV9,NA,TRBJ1-1,NA,TGTGCCAGCAGCATGGGCCCTAAAGGATCCGAAGCTTTCTTT,CASSMGPKGSEAFF
TRBV7-8,NA,TRBJ2-3,TRBD1,TGTGCCAGCAGCAGTTATGGGACAGACGCCCGTTATTTTACAGATACGCAGTATTTT,CASSSYGTDARYFTDTQYF
TRBV18,NA,TRBJ2-1,TRBD1,TGTGCCAGCTCCAGACGACAGGGGGACTACAATGAGCAGTTCTTC,CASSRRQGDYNEQFF
TRBV1,NA,TRBJ2-3,NA,TGCACCAGCAGCAGACAGGGTCGAACAGATACGCAGTATTTT,CTSSRQGRTDTQYF
TRBV7-3,NA,TRBJ2-7,NA,TGTGCCAGCAGCTTAACGGGGCAATCCTACGAGCAGTACTTC,CASSLTGQSYEQYF
TRBV4-1,NA,TRBJ2-3,NA,TGCGCCAGCAGCGTCCGGGAGAGGGGAGATACGCAGTATTTT,CASSVRERGDTQYF
TRBV10-3,NA,TRBJ2-7,TRBD1,TGTGCCATCAGGGGACAGGGTAAAGACTACGAGCAGTACTTC,CAIRGQGKDYEQYF
TRBV27,NA,TRBJ1-1,TRBD1,TGTGCCAGCAGTTGGGGAGGGGGCATAACTGAAGCTTTCTTT,CASSWGGGITEAFF
TRBV30,NA,TRBJ2-3,TRBD2,TGTGCCTGGAGTAGCGGGGGGGGAGATACGCAGTATTTT,CAWSSGGGDTQYF
TRBV15,NA,TRBJ2-1,NA,TGTGCCACCAGCAAATACGGGGGGCACAATGAGCAGTTCTTC,CATSKYGGHNEQFF
TRBV18,NA,TRBJ1-3,NA,TGTGCCAGCTCACCAGGTAGCTCTGGAAACACCATATATTTT,CASSPGSSGNTIYF
TRBV9,NA,TRBJ2-5,NA,TGTGCCAGCAGCCCCCAAGGCTTAGAAGGGACCCAGTACTTC,CASSPQGLEGTQYF
TRBV29-1,once,TRBJ2-4,NA,TGCAGCGTTGGGAGATTTACACCTGCCAAAAACATTCAGTACTTC,CSVGRFTPAKNIQYF